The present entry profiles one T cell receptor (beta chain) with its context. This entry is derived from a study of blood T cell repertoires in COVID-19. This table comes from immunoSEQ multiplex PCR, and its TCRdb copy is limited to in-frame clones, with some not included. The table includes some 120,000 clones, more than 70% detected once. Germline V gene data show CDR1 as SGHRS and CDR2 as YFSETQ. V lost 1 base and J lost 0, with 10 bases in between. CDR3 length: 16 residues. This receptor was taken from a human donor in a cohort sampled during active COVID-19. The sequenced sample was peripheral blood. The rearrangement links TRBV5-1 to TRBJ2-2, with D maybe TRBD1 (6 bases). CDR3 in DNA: TGCGCCAGCAGCTTGTTGGACAGTTCGAACACCGGGGAGCTGTTTTTT. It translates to CASSLLDSSNTGELFF.